This entry lists 12 T cell receptor beta chains sequenced from one sample in a study. The sorted Tregs were CD4+CD25+CD127-/low cells. TCRdb re-analysed the 5' RACE reads in MiXCR, keeping a single row per CDR3 protein. The sample contains over 45,000 distinct CDR3 sequences, 26% of which appear only once. The sample taken for sequencing was tumor-infiltrating Tregs sorted from the breast tumor. Receptors were obtained from a female donor with breast cancer.

This clonotype has just one count. V is TRBV7-2 and J is TRBJ1-3; the D gene is possibly TRBD1 (6 bases). CDR3 length: 16 amino acids. The germline V gene encodes CDR1 SGHTA and CDR2 FQGNSA. V was trimmed by 5 bases and J by 1 base, leaving 15 bases between them. The CDR3 sequence: CASSPTPGTSGNTIYF. CDR3 nucleotides: TGTGCCAGCAGCCCAACCCCCGGGACATCTGGAAACACCATATATTTT.

This clonotype was counted a single time. Just one base apart from a much larger clone, this may be a read error. This sequence joins TRBV5-5 and TRBJ2-6; 11 bases are a match to TRBD2. Germline V gene data show CDR1 as SGHKS and CDR2 as YYEKEE (reference sequence). This CDR3 region has 22 residues. CDR3 in DNA: TGTGCCAACAGCTCCCCCATGGGGACTAGCGGATTCCCCAACTCTGGGGCCAACGTCCTGACTTTC. Protein product: CANSSPMGTSGFPNSGANVLTF.

In its sample, this clonotype was seen once. This may arise from a read error, as a much more abundant clone is one base away. The chain employs TRBV7-6 and TRBJ2-5; a possible D gene is TRBD1 (5 bases). In germline, CDR1 is SGHVS, CDR2 FNYEAQ. The CDR3 sequence is 12 residues long. In DNA, the CDR3 is TGTGCCAGCAGCCCCAGGGAAGAGACCCTGTACTTC. This translates into CASSPREETLYF. Supplemented by reference TRBV7-6 and TRBJ2-5, the full variable domain reads GAGVSQSPRYKVTKRGQDVALRCDPISGHVSLYWYRQALGQGPEFLTYFNYEAQQDKSGLPNDRFSAERPEGSISTLTIQRTEQRDSAMYRCASSPREETLYFGPGTRLLVL.

This clonotype was seen many times. The chain is built from TRBV6-5 and TRBJ1-2; D call uncertain. V shed 5 bases and J shed 4 bases, with 11 bases lying between them. The CDR3 extends over 13 amino acids. Germline CDR1 reads MNHEY; CDR2 reads SVGAGI. As DNA, the CDR3 is TGTGCCAGCAGTCCCGTTGGGATCTATGGCTACACCTTC. It yields the protein CASSPVGIYGYTF.

Concerning this clonotype: A read error may explain this, as a much larger clone is one base away. The V call is TRBV5-1, the J call TRBJ2-3; D ambiguous. The CDR3 extends over 14 amino acids. CDR1 and CDR2 (germline): SGHRS, YFSETQ. CDR3 bases: TGCACCAGCAGCTTGGAGTTACCGACAGATACGCAGTATTTT. Translation: CTSSLELPTDTQYF.

This clonotype was seen ten or more times. Its ends do not fully match the called genes, so a read error is possible. The CDR3 region is CASSLGGRETQYF. The CDR3 DNA reads TGCGCCAGCAGCTTGGGGGGGAGAGAGACCCAGTACTTC. The rearrangement uses TRBV7-2 and TRBJ2-5; the match to TRBD2 covers 7 bases. Germline values: CDR1 SGHTA, CDR2 FQGNSA. The CDR3 length is 13 residues.

This clonotype was detected ten times or more. V usage is TRBV5-1 and J usage is TRBJ2-1, with TRBD2 matching 8 bases. In germline, CDR1 is SGHRS, CDR2 YFSETQ. V lost 3 bases and J lost 5; bases outside the gene matches: 7. The CDR3 is made up of 15 amino acids. Here the CDR3 reads CASSSGSGINNEQFF. CDR3 in DNA: TGCGCCAGCAGCTCGGGTAGCGGGATTAACAATGAGCAGTTCTTC.

This clonotype was counted a few times. V is TRBV3-1 and J is TRBJ2-2; TRBD1 matches at 9 bases. The V and J ends lost 0 bases and 6 bases, in that order; junction bases with no gene match: 8. The CDR3 runs to 17 residues. Germline V CDR1 and CDR2: LGHDT, YNNKEL (reference sequence). CDR3 nucleotides: TGTGCCAGCAGCCAAGATTGGGGACAGGGTGGTTCCGGGGAGCTGTTTTTT. Translation gives CASSQDWGQGGSGELFF. The full variable domain, rest sourced from reference TRBV3-1 and TRBJ2-2, is DTAVSQTPKYLVTQMGNDKSIKCEQNLGHDTMYWYKQDSKKFLKIMFSYNNKELIINETVPNRFSPKSPDKAHLNLHINSLELGDSAVYFCASSQDWGQGGSGELFFGEGSRLTVL.

The chain couples TRBV5-1 to TRBJ1-1; D gene ambiguous. CDR3 length: 14 amino acids. The V gene lost 0 bases and the J gene lost 4 bases, with 10 bases spanning the gap. Germline assignment: CDR1 SGHRS and CDR2 YFSETQ. Written as DNA, the CDR3 is TGCGCCAGCAGCTTGGACAGTTTGATCACTGAAGCTTTCTTT. Translation: CASSLDSLITEAFF.

This clonotype was counted between two and nine times. The rearrangement links TRBV7-2 to TRBJ2-1, with 13 bases matching TRBD2. The CDR3 is 14 amino acids. CDR1 and CDR2 from the germline V gene are SGHTA and FQGNSA. The junction had 4 bases not matched to a gene; V was cut back by 3 bases and J by 11 bases. This chain's CDR3 is CASSFRTSGGKQFF. CDR3 nucleotides: TGTGCCAGCAGCTTCCGGACTAGCGGGGGAAAGCAGTTCTTC.

The V call is TRBV7-9, the J call TRBJ1-3; a weak D match, TRBD1 (5 bases). Germline V CDR1 and CDR2: SEHNR, FQNEAQ (reference sequence). V was trimmed by 5 bases and J by 4 bases, leaving 12 bases between them. The CDR3 has 14 residues. The CDR3 spells CASSRDGAGNTIYF. The DNA for the CDR3 is TGTGCCAGCAGCCGAGACGGGGCCGGAAACACCATATATTTT.

This clonotype is a singleton in its sample. The chain couples TRBV7-2 to TRBJ2-3; tentatively, D is TRBD2 (6 bases). CDR3 size: 14 residues. Germline assignment: CDR1 SGHTA and CDR2 FQGNSA. The V and J ends lost 5 bases and 6 bases respectively, with 15 bases between them. The CDR3 here is CASSARGVKDTQYF. In nucleotides, the CDR3 is TGTGCCAGCAGCGCTCGCGGGGTTAAGGATACGCAGTATTTT.